The 19 T cell receptor beta chains in this list originate from one sample, sequenced in a study of OX40 agonist ivuxolimab in advanced cancers. The assay was immunoSEQ multiplex PCR, and TCRdb's table has in-frame clones only and misses some. The data contain about 100,000 clones, less than 95% of them singletons. This sample comprised CD4+ or CD8+ T cells sorted from blood, obtained in a trial of the OX40 agonist ivuxolimab. The origin of the receptors is an adult with an advanced solid tumor such as melanoma, head and neck, liver or kidney cancer.

This clone was seen just once. This chain uses TRBV11-2 with TRBJ2-3; a possible D gene is TRBD1 (6 bases). Trimming left V 5 bases short and J 0 bases short, with 6 bases between. CDR1 and CDR2 (germline): SGHAT, FQNNGV. The CDR3 is 13 amino acids. CDR3 DNA: TGTGCCAGCAGCACAGGGAGCACAGATACGCAGTATTTT. This translates into CASSTGSTDTQYF.

This chain uses TRBV28 with TRBJ2-7; maybe TRBD2 (5 bases). CDR3 length: 15 residues. The ends were cut back, 5 bases at V and 3 bases at J, with 17 bases in the middle. Germline CDR1 is MDHEN and CDR2 is SYDVKM. The CDR3 region has the DNA TGTGCCAGCAGTCCCCCGGTGAGCGGTTACTACGAGCAGTACTTC. Translation: CASSPPVSGYYEQYF.

Only one count was recorded for this clone. V and J are TRBV18 and TRBJ1-2; 11 nucleotides agree with TRBD1. V gave up 3 bases and J gave up 7 bases; unmatched junction bases: 10. This CDR3 region has 16 residues. Germline V gene sequence: CDR1 KGHSH, CDR2 LQKENI. CDR3 coding DNA: TGTGCCAGCTCACCGACACCGGGACAGGGGGACTTTGGCTACACCTTC. Translated, it gives CASSPTPGQGDFGYTF.

This chain links TRBV10-3 with TRBJ1-3; D is uncertain. There are 15 residues in the CDR3. V was cut by 0 bases and J by 0 bases, with 6 bases left in between. Germline values: CDR1 ENHRY, CDR2 SYGVKD. DNA of the CDR3: TGTGCCATCAGTGAGTCTGAAGCCTCTGGAAACACCATATATTTT. Encoded protein: CAISESEASGNTIYF.

V gene TRBV9 combines with J gene TRBJ2-7; unclear D gene. The germline CDR1 and CDR2 sequences are SGDLS and YYNGEE. The CDR3 spans 14 residues. V was trimmed by 1 base and J by 1 base, leaving 9 bases between them. CDR3 nucleotide sequence: TGTGCCAGCAGCGTACGACCCGGGTCCTACGAGCAGTACTTC. It translates to CASSVRPGSYEQYF.

The CDR3 sequence is CASSLDLFSFGYTF. The DNA of the CDR3 is TGTGCCAGCAGTTTGGACCTCTTCTCCTTTGGCTACACCTTC. The V call is TRBV28, the J call TRBJ1-2; no reliable D call. CDR3 length equals 14 residues. The V gene's germline CDR1 is MDHEN and CDR2 SYDVKM. V was shortened by 3 bases and J by 7 bases, with 15 bases between the two germline ends.

The chain employs TRBV11-2 and TRBJ2-1; D uncertain. There are 16 residues in the CDR3. The germline CDR1 and CDR2 sequences are SGHAT and FQNNGV. Trimming pared 6 bases from V and 7 bases from J, leaving 22 bases between. This CDR3 reads CASRLSPSGSLNEQFF. The CDR3 DNA is TGTGCCAGCAGGTTAAGCCCCTCCGGCTCTCTAAATGAGCAGTTCTTC.

The chain combines TRBV27 with TRBJ1-5; 8 bases are shared with TRBD1. V lost 8 bases, J lost 5 bases, and 8 bases stayed unmatched. Germline assignment: CDR1 MNHEY and CDR2 SMNVEV (reference sequence). CDR3 length: 14 amino acids. The CDR3 nucleotides read TGTGCCAGCGGAGGACAGGGAAAACATCAGCCCCAGCATTTT. This codes for CASGGQGKHQPQHF.

The CDR3 nucleotides read TGTGCCAGCAGTTTGGGGAACACTGAAGCTTTCTTT. Residues: CASSLGNTEAFF. The chain is built from TRBV28 and TRBJ1-1; D is undetermined. Germline-derived CDR1 and CDR2 are MDHEN and SYDVKM. The CDR3 sequence is 12 residues long. The V end was cut by 3 bases, the J end by 1 base, with 3 bases between.

A single count supports this clone. This chain links TRBV10-3 with TRBJ2-3; D not certain. The V gene lost 6 bases and the J gene lost 1 base, with 5 bases spanning the gap. The CDR3 sequence is 12 residues long. The V gene's germline CDR1 is ENHRY and CDR2 SYGVKD. CDR3 DNA sequence: TGTGCCATCAGCGACCGCACAGATACGCAGTATTTT. Translation: CAISDRTDTQYF.

The J gene is TRBJ1-3, the V gene TRBV29-1; the D is unclear. V lost 6 bases, J lost 5 bases, and 14 bases lay in between. Germline V gene sequence: CDR1 SQVTM, CDR2 ANQGSEA. This CDR3 contains 13 residues. This chain's CDR3 is CSVGREGRNTIYF. DNA of the CDR3: TGCAGCGTCGGCCGGGAGGGAAGAAACACCATATATTTT.

The rearrangement joins TRBV2 to TRBJ2-2; a weak D match, TRBD1 (5 bases). Germline V CDR1 and CDR2: SNHLY, FYNNEI. The CDR3 is 14 residues long. Trimming removed 6 bases at V and 1 base at J, with 9 bases between. Here the CDR3 DNA reads TGTGCCAGCAGATTTGACAGGAACACCGGGGAGCTGTTTTTT. Protein: CASRFDRNTGELFF. Full variable domain (remainder filled in from reference TRBV2 and TRBJ2-2): EPEVTQTPSHQVTQMGQEVILRCVPISNHLYFYWYRQILGQKVEFLVSFYNNEISEKSEIFDDQFSVERPDGSNFTLKIRSTKLEDSAMYFCASRFDRNTGELFFGEGSRLTVL.

The chain recombines TRBV6-5 with TRBJ2-7; D not certain. V lost 4 bases, J lost 3 bases, and 16 bases lay in between. Looked up from germline, CDR1 is MNHEY and CDR2 is SVGAGI. CDR3 size: 15 residues. The CDR3, as DNA: TGTGCCAGCAGTTCCACCCCTCAGAAGAACTACGAGCAGTACTTC. Translating gives CASSSTPQKNYEQYF.

The genes are TRBV19 and TRBJ2-7; 10 bases fit TRBD1. V gave up 3 bases and J gave up 1 base; unmatched junction bases: 3. The CDR3 has 15 amino acids. CDR1 and CDR2 (germline): LNHDA, SQIVND (reference sequence). The CDR3 reads CASSMGTGESYEQYF. CDR3 DNA sequence: TGTGCCAGTAGTATGGGGACAGGGGAGTCCTACGAGCAGTACTTC.

The chain couples TRBV6-6 to TRBJ1-2, with D possibly TRBD1 on 6 matching bases. The CDR3 has 13 amino acids. Germline V gene lookup returns CDR1 MNHNY and CDR2 SVGAGI (reference sequence). With 6 bases removed from V and 8 bases from J, the gap between germline ends came to 16 bases. Written as DNA, the CDR3 is TGTGCCAGCAGGAAGCAGGGGAAGGGAGGCTACACCTTC. This translates into CASRKQGKGGYTF.

The CDR3 is CASSQDLGGELFF. The DNA for the CDR3 is TGTGCCAGCAGCCAAGATCTCGGCGGGGAGCTGTTTTTT. This chain connects TRBV14 to TRBJ2-2; no firm D call. CDR1 and CDR2 (germline): SGHDN, FVKESK. The length of the CDR3 is 13 residues. V was trimmed by 0 bases and J by 7 bases, leaving 6 bases between them.

The J gene is TRBJ1-2, the V gene TRBV4-1, with a possible D match to TRBD1 (5 bases). The CDR3 is made up of 14 amino acids. Germline-derived CDR1 and CDR2 are MGHRA and YSYEKL. V gave up 6 bases and J gave up 5 bases, with 16 bases separating them. The CDR3 nucleotides read TGCGCCAGCAGTAGGCGCAGGGAGACGTATGGCTACACCTTC. Translated: CASSRRRETYGYTF.

The chain is built from TRBV27 and TRBJ1-5, with D possibly being TRBD1 (6 bases). The germline V gene encodes CDR1 MNHEY and CDR2 SMNVEV (reference sequence). Trimming removed 2 bases at V and 5 bases at J, with 10 bases between. This CDR3 has 14 residues. The CDR3 bases are TGTGCCAGCAGTTTAGGGTCAGGGGATCAGCCCCAGCATTTT. Translating gives CASSLGSGDQPQHF.

The V and J genes are TRBV7-2 and TRBJ1-2; 10 bases line up with TRBD1. Germline V gene lookup returns CDR1 SGHTA and CDR2 FQGNSA. The CDR3 is made up of 16 amino acids. The V gene end was trimmed by 5 bases and the J gene end by 6 bases; junction bases not matched to a gene: 12. This chain's CDR3 is CASSPRGRTGGDGYTF. In DNA form, the CDR3 reads TGTGCCAGCAGCCCTAGAGGCAGGACAGGGGGGGATGGCTACACCTTC.